This T cell receptor (beta chain) originates from a study of T cell responses to AZD1222 COVID-19 vaccine. Whole-study results and caveats: A reported finding is that nearly half of spike-specific TCRs target unmutated variant regions. Baseline serology detected seropositivity in only 5 to 7 AZD1222 recipients. Regions 160-218 and 743-854 dominated among vaccine-associated CD4 TCRs spanning spike. Every sample of the repertoires postdated the peak T cell response.

This CDR3 has 14 residues. The ends were cut back, 7 bases at V and 0 bases at J, with 7 bases in the middle. Germline V gene lookup returns CDR1 MDHEN and CDR2 SYDVKM. With respect to this clone: The antigen remains unidentified.

TCRdb's copy holds only in-frame clones and misses some; the assay was immunoSEQ multiplex PCR. The sample lists roughly 100,000 clones, roughly 84% occurring once. V usage is TRBV28 and J usage is TRBJ1-6; no definite D call. This receptor was obtained from an adult in good health. Sequencing was performed on peripheral blood, taken on day 0 of AZD1222 vaccination. In DNA form, the CDR3 reads TGTGCCAGCATCGAGAGCTCCTATAATTCACCCCTCCACTTT. Translating it yields CASIESSYNSPLHF.